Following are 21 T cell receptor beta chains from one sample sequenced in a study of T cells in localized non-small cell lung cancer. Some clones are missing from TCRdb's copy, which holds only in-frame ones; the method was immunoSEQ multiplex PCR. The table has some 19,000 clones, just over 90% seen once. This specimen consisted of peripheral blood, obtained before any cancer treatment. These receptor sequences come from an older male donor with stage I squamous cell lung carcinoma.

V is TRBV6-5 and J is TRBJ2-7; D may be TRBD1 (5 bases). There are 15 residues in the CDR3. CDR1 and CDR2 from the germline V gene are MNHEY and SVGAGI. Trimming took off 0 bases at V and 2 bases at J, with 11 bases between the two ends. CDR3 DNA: TGTGCCAGCAGTTACTCGACAGCGTTCCCCTACGAGCAGTACTTC. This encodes CASSYSTAFPYEQYF.

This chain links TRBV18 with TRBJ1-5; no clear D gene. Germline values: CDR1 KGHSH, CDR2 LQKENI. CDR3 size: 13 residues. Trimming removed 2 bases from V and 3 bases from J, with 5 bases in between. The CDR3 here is CASSPEDNQPQHF. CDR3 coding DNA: TGTGCCAGCTCACCAGAGGACAATCAGCCCCAGCATTTT.

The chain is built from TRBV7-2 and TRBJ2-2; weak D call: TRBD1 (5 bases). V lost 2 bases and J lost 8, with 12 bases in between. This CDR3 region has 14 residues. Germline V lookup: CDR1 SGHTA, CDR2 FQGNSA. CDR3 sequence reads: CASSLMSAGGELFF. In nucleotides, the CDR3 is TGTGCCAGCAGCTTAATGTCGGCAGGGGGGGAGCTGTTTTTT.

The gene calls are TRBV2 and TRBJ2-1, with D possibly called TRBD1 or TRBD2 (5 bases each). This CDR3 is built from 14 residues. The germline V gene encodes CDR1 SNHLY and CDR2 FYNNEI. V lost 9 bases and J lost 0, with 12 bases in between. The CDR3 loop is CASRGDGSYNEQFF. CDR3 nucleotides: TGTGCCAGTCGGGGCGACGGCTCCTACAATGAGCAGTTCTTC.

Here the CDR3 reads CASSVELAGSNEQFF. In DNA form, the CDR3 reads TGTGCCAGCAGCGTTGAACTAGCGGGAAGCAATGAGCAGTTCTTC. The chain combines TRBV9 with TRBJ2-1; TRBD2 aligns across 10 bases. Germline V CDR1 and CDR2: SGDLS, YYNGEE. CDR3 length: 15 residues. V was pared by 2 bases and J by 6 bases, with 5 bases of the junction left unmatched.

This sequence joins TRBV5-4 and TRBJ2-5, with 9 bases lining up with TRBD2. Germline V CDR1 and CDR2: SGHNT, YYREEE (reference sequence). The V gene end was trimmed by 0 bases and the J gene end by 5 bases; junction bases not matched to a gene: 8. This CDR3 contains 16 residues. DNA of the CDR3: TGTGCCAGCAGCTTGGGAGCGGGAGGAAGAGGGGAGACCCAGTACTTC. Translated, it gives CASSLGAGGRGETQYF.

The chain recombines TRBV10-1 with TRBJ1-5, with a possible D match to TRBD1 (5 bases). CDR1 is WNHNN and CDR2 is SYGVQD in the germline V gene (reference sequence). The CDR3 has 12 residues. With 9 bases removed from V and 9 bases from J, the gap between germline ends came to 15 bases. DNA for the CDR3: TGCGCCAGAAACAGGAGTGGGGGGCCCCAGCATTTT. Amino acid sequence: CARNRSGGPQHF.

The CDR3 loop reads CAISESTEGEAFF. In DNA, the CDR3 is TGTGCCATCAGTGAGTCTACAGAGGGAGAAGCTTTCTTT. The chain links TRBV10-3 to TRBJ1-1; D remains unclear. This CDR3 is built from 13 residues. Trimming shortened V by 0 bases and J by 8 bases, and 10 bases separated the two germline ends. CDR1 is ENHRY, CDR2 SYGVKD, per germline.

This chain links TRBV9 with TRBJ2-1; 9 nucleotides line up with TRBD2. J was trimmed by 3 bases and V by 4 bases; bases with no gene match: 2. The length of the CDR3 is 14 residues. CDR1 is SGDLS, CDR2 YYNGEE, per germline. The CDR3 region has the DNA TGTGCCAGCAGCATTAGCGGGGGCTACAATGAGCAGTTCTTC. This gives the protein CASSISGGYNEQFF.

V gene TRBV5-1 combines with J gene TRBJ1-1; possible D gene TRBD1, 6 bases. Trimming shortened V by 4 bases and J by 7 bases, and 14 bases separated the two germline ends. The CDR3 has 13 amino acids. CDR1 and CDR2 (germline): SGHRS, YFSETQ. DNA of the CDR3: TGCGCCAGCAGCGCCGGGGGGCAAGGTGAAGCTTTCTTT. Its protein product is CASSAGGQGEAFF.

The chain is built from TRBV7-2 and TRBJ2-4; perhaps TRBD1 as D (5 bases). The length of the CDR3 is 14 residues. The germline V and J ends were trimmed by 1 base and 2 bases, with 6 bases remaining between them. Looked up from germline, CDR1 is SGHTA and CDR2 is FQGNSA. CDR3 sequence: CASSLEGTKNIQYF. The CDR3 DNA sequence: TGTGCCAGCAGCTTAGAGGGGACCAAAAACATTCAGTACTTC.

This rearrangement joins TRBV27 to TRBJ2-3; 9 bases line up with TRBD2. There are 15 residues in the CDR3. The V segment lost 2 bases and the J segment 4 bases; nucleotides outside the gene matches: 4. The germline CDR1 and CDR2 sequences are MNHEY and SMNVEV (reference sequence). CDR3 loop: CASSLRREGSDTQYF. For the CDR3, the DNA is TGTGCCAGCAGTTTAAGGCGGGAGGGATCAGATACGCAGTATTTT.

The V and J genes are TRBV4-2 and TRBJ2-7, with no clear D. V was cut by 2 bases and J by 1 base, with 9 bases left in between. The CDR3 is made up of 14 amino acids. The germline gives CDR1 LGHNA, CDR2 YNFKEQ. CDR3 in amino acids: CASSQSEGSYEQYF. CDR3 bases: TGTGCCAGCAGCCAAAGCGAAGGATCCTACGAGCAGTACTTC.

CDR3 protein: CASSPGTGQDEQYF. The CDR3 nucleotides are TGTGCCAGCAGTCCCGGGACAGGGCAAGACGAGCAGTACTTC. The V call is TRBV28, the J call TRBJ2-7; 9 nucleotides agree with TRBD1. V trimming: 5 bases; J trimming: 5 bases; junction bases outside the gene matches: 7. The CDR3 extends over 14 amino acids. The germline V gene encodes CDR1 MDHEN and CDR2 SYDVKM.

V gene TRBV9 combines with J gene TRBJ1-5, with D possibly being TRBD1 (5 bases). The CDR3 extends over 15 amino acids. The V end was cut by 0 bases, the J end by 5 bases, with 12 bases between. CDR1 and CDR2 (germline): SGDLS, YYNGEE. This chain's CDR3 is CASSVGRDADQPQHF. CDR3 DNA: TGTGCCAGCAGCGTAGGAAGGGACGCGGATCAGCCCCAGCATTTT.

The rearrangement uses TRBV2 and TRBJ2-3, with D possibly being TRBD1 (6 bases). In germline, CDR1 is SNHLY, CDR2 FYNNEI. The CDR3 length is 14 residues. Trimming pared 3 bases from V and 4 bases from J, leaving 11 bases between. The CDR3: CASSEIQGSDTQYF. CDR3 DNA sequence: TGTGCCAGCAGTGAGATCCAGGGGTCAGATACGCAGTATTTT.

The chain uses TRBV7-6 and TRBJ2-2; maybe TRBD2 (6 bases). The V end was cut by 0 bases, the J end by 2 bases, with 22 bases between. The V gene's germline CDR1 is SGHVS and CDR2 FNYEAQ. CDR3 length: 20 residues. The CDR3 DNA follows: TGTGCCAGCAGCTTAGCTCTATACGGGAGCGAACCCACCAACACCGGGGAGCTGTTTTTT. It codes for CASSLALYGSEPTNTGELFF.

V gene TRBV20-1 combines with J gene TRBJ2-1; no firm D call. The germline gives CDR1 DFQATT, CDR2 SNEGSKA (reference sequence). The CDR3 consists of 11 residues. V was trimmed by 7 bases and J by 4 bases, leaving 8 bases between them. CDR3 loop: CSGGGYNEQFF. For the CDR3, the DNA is TGCAGTGGTGGCGGTTACAATGAGCAGTTCTTC.

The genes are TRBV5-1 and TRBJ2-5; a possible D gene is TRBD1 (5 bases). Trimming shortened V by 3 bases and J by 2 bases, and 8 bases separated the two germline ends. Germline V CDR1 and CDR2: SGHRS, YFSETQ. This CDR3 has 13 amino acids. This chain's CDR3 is CASSSTVQETQYF. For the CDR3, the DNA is TGCGCCAGCAGCTCGACAGTACAAGAGACCCAGTACTTC.

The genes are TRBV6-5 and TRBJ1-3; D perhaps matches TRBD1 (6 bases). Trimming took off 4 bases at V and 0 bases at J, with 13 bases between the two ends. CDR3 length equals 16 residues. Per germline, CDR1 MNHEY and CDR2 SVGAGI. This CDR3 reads CASSFVDSHSGNTIYF. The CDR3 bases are TGTGCCAGCAGTTTCGTGGACAGCCACTCTGGAAACACCATATATTTT.

CDR3 region: CASSGVPDTQYF. CDR3 in DNA: TGTGCCAGCTCCGGGGTCCCAGATACGCAGTATTTT. This chain connects TRBV2 to TRBJ2-3; a weak D match, TRBD2 (5 bases). The V end was cut by 8 bases, the J end by 4 bases, with 10 bases between. Germline V gene data show CDR1 as SNHLY and CDR2 as FYNNEI. This CDR3 region has 12 residues.